One and the same sample provided the 24 T cell receptor beta chains below, sequenced in a study of OX40 agonist ivuxolimab in advanced cancers. Generated by immunoSEQ multiplex PCR, the TCRdb table keeps only in-frame clones and is missing some. The sample carries some 66,000 clones, around 73% recorded once. Sequenced here: CD4+ or CD8+ T cells sorted from blood, sampled in a trial of the OX40 agonist ivuxolimab. The source of these receptors is an adult with an advanced solid tumor such as melanoma, head and neck, liver or kidney cancer.

Only one count was recorded for this clone. At one end, the junction sequence differs from germline, possibly due to a read error. The chain couples TRBV10-3 to TRBJ1-4; D is ambiguous. Germline V CDR1 and CDR2: ENHRY, SYGVKD. This CDR3 region has 14 residues. In nucleotides, the CDR3 is TGTGCCATCAGTCGAGGAAGTGATAATGAAAAACTGCTTTTT. Its protein is CAISRGSDNEKLLF.

V is TRBV4-1 and J is TRBJ2-7, with D tentatively TRBD1 or TRBD2 (6 bases each). Germline loops: CDR1 MGHRA, CDR2 YSYEKL. The CDR3 loop spans 16 amino acids. The ends were cut back, 2 bases at V and 0 bases at J, with 14 bases in the middle. The CDR3 DNA follows: TGCGCCAGCAGCCAACGGGGGCAGGCGTACTCCTACGAGCAGTACTTC. It translates to CASSQRGQAYSYEQYF.

The chain uses TRBV4-1 and TRBJ1-2; D is undetermined. Looked up from germline, CDR1 is MGHRA and CDR2 is YSYEKL. There are 16 residues in the CDR3. The V end lost 0 bases, the J end lost 7 bases, and 18 bases lay between the germline ends. CDR3 sequence reads: CASSQDSEVPGSGYTF. CDR3 sequence (DNA): TGCGCCAGCAGCCAAGATTCGGAGGTCCCTGGGAGTGGCTACACCTTC.

This chain uses TRBV5-4 with TRBJ1-2; the D gene is possibly TRBD1 (6 bases). This CDR3 is 13 amino acids long. Germline V gene lookup returns CDR1 SGHNT and CDR2 YYREEE (reference sequence). V was cut by 1 base and J by 4 bases, with 8 bases left in between. The DNA of the CDR3 is TGTGCCAGCAGCTTGCGACAGGCCTATGGCTACACCTTC. This encodes CASSLRQAYGYTF.

In this sample, this clone turned up a few times. CDR3: CASSQAGQRNTIYF. DNA for the CDR3: TGTGCCAGCAGCCAAGCCGGGCAACGAAACACCATATATTTT. V and J are TRBV14 and TRBJ1-3, with D uncertain. Trimming left V 1 base short and J 5 bases short, with 9 bases between. Looked up from germline, CDR1 is SGHDN and CDR2 is FVKESK. The CDR3 length is 14 residues.

The chain combines TRBV7-9 with TRBJ2-1; 9 bases line up with TRBD2. V lost 0 bases to trimming and J lost 5 bases; unmatched junction nucleotides: 2. CDR3 length: 15 amino acids. Germline V CDR1 and CDR2: SEHNR, FQNEAQ (reference sequence). CDR3 DNA: TGTGCCAGCAGCTTAGCCAGCGGGAGGCACAATGAGCAGTTCTTC. Residues: CASSLASGRHNEQFF.

The rearrangement links TRBV10-2 to TRBJ1-2, with D possibly being TRBD1 (6 bases). From germline, CDR1 is WSHSY and CDR2 SAAADI. There are 12 residues in the CDR3. V was cut by 6 bases and J by 6 bases, with 11 bases left in between. Here the CDR3 reads CASRRGNDGYTF. In nucleotides, the CDR3 is TGCGCCAGCAGAAGGGGGAACGATGGCTACACCTTC.

The chain is built from TRBV6-6 and TRBJ2-1; TRBD2 might be the D (6 bases). Trimming shortened V by 5 bases and J by 9 bases, and 17 bases separated the two germline ends. CDR3 length equals 14 residues. Germline V gene lookup returns CDR1 MNHNY and CDR2 SVGAGI (reference sequence). The CDR3 DNA sequence: TGTGCCAGCAGTAGAGGGACTTCTAGGGGTGAGCAGTTCTTC. Amino acids: CASSRGTSRGEQFF.

The gene calls are TRBV7-3 and TRBJ2-3; D possibly corresponds to TRBD1 (5 bases). Trimming pared 5 bases from V and 5 bases from J, leaving 20 bases between. Germline-derived CDR1 and CDR2 are SGHTA and FQGTGA. This CDR3 has 16 amino acids. CDR3 sequence (DNA): TGTGCCAGCAGCCTCCGGGTTACAGGAGTCGGAGATACGCAGTATTTT. Its translation: CASSLRVTGVGDTQYF.

The chain joins TRBV7-8 to TRBJ2-5; 14 bases line up with TRBD2. The CDR3 length is 16 residues. CDR1 is SGHVS and CDR2 is FQNEAQ in the germline V gene. J was trimmed by 10 bases and V by 6 bases; bases with no gene match: 13. CDR3: CASSILGTSGSSNQYF. The CDR3 coding sequence is TGTGCCAGCAGTATACTCGGGACTAGCGGGAGTAGCAACCAGTACTTC.

This chain uses TRBV10-3 with TRBJ1-5; tentatively, D is TRBD1 (6 bases). This CDR3 is built from 13 residues. Germline V gene sequence: CDR1 ENHRY, CDR2 SYGVKD. Trimming cost V 3 bases and J 6 bases, with 9 bases left between them. The CDR3, as DNA: TGTGCCATCAGTGATGAGGGGGGTCAGCCCCAGCATTTT. This gives the protein CAISDEGGQPQHF.

The rearrangement uses TRBV6-6 and TRBJ1-4, with 10 bases fitting TRBD1. Trimming cost V 4 bases and J 7 bases; bases outside gene matches: 6. CDR3 length equals 15 residues. CDR1 MNHNY and CDR2 SVGAGI come from the germline V gene (reference sequence). CDR3 residues: CASSLGQGNVEKLFF. The CDR3 nucleotides are TGTGCCAGCAGTTTGGGACAGGGGAATGTTGAAAAACTGTTTTTT.

V gene TRBV27 combines with J gene TRBJ2-2; tentatively, D is TRBD1 (6 bases). Germline assignment: CDR1 MNHEY and CDR2 SMNVEV (reference sequence). The CDR3 is 14 residues long. Trimming removed 8 bases from V and 2 bases from J, with 12 bases in between. In DNA form, the CDR3 reads TGTGCCAGCGAGAAGACAGGTAACACCGGGGAGCTGTTTTTT. Residues: CASEKTGNTGELFF.

The rearrangement uses TRBV9 and TRBJ1-3; D is ambiguous. V lost 0 bases and J 2 bases, leaving 12 bases between the germline ends. Germline CDR1 SGDLS, CDR2 YYNGEE. This CDR3 spans 16 amino acids. The CDR3 is CASSVVAGNTGNTIYF. The CDR3 DNA reads as TGTGCCAGCAGCGTAGTCGCAGGCAACACTGGAAACACCATATATTTT.

This clone was detected only a few times. The chain uses TRBV6-6 and TRBJ1-5; no firm D call. This CDR3 has 11 residues. The V end was cut by 6 bases, the J end by 10 bases, with 10 bases between. Germline CDR1 reads MNHNY; CDR2 reads SVGAGI (reference sequence). Here the CDR3 DNA reads TGTGCCAGCAGGAACCGGGATCCCCAGCATTTT. It codes for CASRNRDPQHF.

This clone is a singleton in its sample. The chain carries TRBV28 and TRBJ2-2, with 8 bases that match TRBD1. Germline V lookup: CDR1 MDHEN, CDR2 SYDVKM. The CDR3 totals 16 residues. Losses at the gene ends were 4 bases for V and 9 bases for J; bases not matched to a gene: 13. The CDR3 is CASSSTLGTGPRELFF. The DNA for the CDR3 is TGTGCCAGCAGTTCGACCCTAGGGACAGGTCCAAGGGAGCTGTTTTTT.

The chain is built from TRBV20-1 and TRBJ2-7; no reliable D call. The CDR3 is 11 residues long. Germline lookup yields CDR1 DFQATT and CDR2 SNEGSKA (reference sequence). Trimming removed 6 bases at V and 3 bases at J, with 9 bases between. The CDR3 reads CSAPTDYEQYF. For the CDR3, the DNA is TGCAGTGCCCCGACGGACTACGAGCAGTACTTC.

The CDR3 protein is CAWSRHSPLHF. The CDR3 DNA is TGTGCCTGGAGCCGTCATTCACCCCTCCACTTT. The rearrangement uses TRBV30 and TRBJ1-6; no firm D call. The CDR3 consists of 11 residues. Germline V CDR1 and CDR2: GTSNPN, SVGIG (reference sequence). The V gene lost 3 bases and the J gene lost 8 bases, with 5 bases spanning the gap.

The chain uses TRBV6-5 and TRBJ1-3, with D unclear. CDR1 is MNHEY, CDR2 SVGAGI, per germline. This CDR3 has 16 residues. V gave up 2 bases and J gave up 4 bases, with 15 bases separating them. The CDR3 sequence is CASSYQHQAWGNTIYF. Here the CDR3 DNA reads TGTGCCAGCAGTTACCAACATCAGGCGTGGGGAAACACCATATATTTT.

This rearrangement joins TRBV2 to TRBJ2-1; D might be TRBD2 (5 bases). The CDR3 covers 14 residues. Germline CDR1 is SNHLY and CDR2 is FYNNEI. Deletions cut 3 bases from V and 2 bases from J, with 8 bases between. The CDR3 nucleotides are TGTGCCAGCAGTGACGACGGGACCTACAATGAGCAGTTCTTC. Translating gives CASSDDGTYNEQFF.

V usage is TRBV19 and J usage is TRBJ2-3, with 9 bases fitting TRBD2. Germline V lookup: CDR1 LNHDA, CDR2 SQIVND (reference sequence). The CDR3 is 15 amino acids. J was trimmed by 3 bases and V by 4 bases; bases with no gene match: 5. The CDR3 loop reads CASSTRRGGTDTQYF. DNA of the CDR3: TGTGCCAGTAGTACCCGGCGGGGGGGGACAGATACGCAGTATTTT.

Of note for this clone: The same CDR3 can be traced to other DNA sequences in this sample. The V call is TRBV18, the J call TRBJ2-5, with TRBD1 identical over 7 bases. Trimming cost V 3 bases and J 0 bases; bases outside gene matches: 1. Germline V gene data show CDR1 as KGHSH and CDR2 as LQKENI. CDR3 length equals 14 residues. Written as DNA, the CDR3 is TGTGCCAGCTCACCGGGACAGAACCAAGAGACCCAGTACTTC. It is translated as CASSPGQNQETQYF.

The rearrangement links TRBV5-1 to TRBJ1-1; the D gene is possibly TRBD1 (6 bases). Trimming shortened V by 4 bases and J by 0 bases, and 13 bases separated the two germline ends. CDR1 and CDR2 from the germline V gene are SGHRS and YFSETQ. CDR3 length: 15 residues. The CDR3 nucleotides are TGCGCCAGCAGCCCCCAAGGGGGGGTGAACACTGAAGCTTTCTTT. Amino acids: CASSPQGGVNTEAFF. The variable domain in full, completed from reference TRBV5-1 and TRBJ1-1, reads KAGVTQTPRYLIKTRGQQVTLSCSPISGHRSVSWYQQTPGQGLQFLFEYFSETQRNKGNFPGRFSGRQFSNSRSEMNVSTLELGDSALYLCASSPQGGVNTEAFFGQGTRLTVV.

A note on this clone: A junction boundary mismatches the germline segment, possibly from a read error. V is TRBV7-7 and J is TRBJ2-3; possible D gene TRBD1, 5 bases. The CDR3 runs 14 residues. Germline CDR1 is SSHAT and CDR2 is FNYEAQ (reference sequence). In nucleotides, the CDR3 is TGTGCTAGCAGCTCCGGCAGGGTGCAAGATACGCAGTATTTT. Translating it yields CASSSGRVQDTQYF.